Listed below are T cell receptor beta chains from one sample, sequenced in a study of a mutant IDH1 vaccine in newly diagnosed glioma. Their antigens are not known. Clones were sequenced by immunoSEQ multiplex PCR, and TCRdb holds only the in-frame ones, with some missing. The profile shows tens of thousands of clones, approximately 90% of them singletons. The sequences come from PBMCs, collected from a glioma patient whose treatment included an IDH1 peptide vaccine. These receptors were obtained from a man aged 35-49 years with glioma. Each CDR3 is given with its conserved first and last residue. The order of the fields is clone size, J gene, V gene, D gene, CDR3 protein, CDR3 DNA. D genes are given only for firm matches. Where a row states a size, it is once, few, many or the class of an expanded clone; other rows omit it.

clone size: NA
J gene: TRBJ2-7
V gene: TRBV6-1
D gene: TRBD1
CDR3 protein: CASSDNRGSDEQYF
CDR3 DNA: TGTGCCAGCAGTGACAACAGGGGGAGCGACGAGCAGTACTTC

clone size: NA
J gene: TRBJ1-2
V gene: TRBV28
D gene: NA
CDR3 protein: CASSLDPRSGYGYTF
CDR3 DNA: TGTGCCAGCAGCCTCGACCCACGGTCCGGCTATGGCTACACCTTC

clone size: NA
J gene: TRBJ1-5
V gene: TRBV2
D gene: NA
CDR3 protein: CASSEVGRPQHF
CDR3 DNA: TGTGCCAGCAGTGAGGTGGGGAGGCCCCAGCATTTT

clone size: NA
J gene: TRBJ1-4
V gene: TRBV7-9
D gene: NA
CDR3 protein: CASSLDGGNEKLFF
CDR3 DNA: TGTGCCAGCAGCTTAGACGGTGGAAATGAAAAACTGTTTTTT

clone size: once
J gene: TRBJ1-5
V gene: TRBV6-5
D gene: NA
CDR3 protein: CASSAYKGSNQPQHF
CDR3 DNA: TGTGCCAGCAGTGCGTATAAGGGGAGCAATCAGCCCCAGCATTTT

clone size: NA
J gene: TRBJ2-3
V gene: TRBV5-4
D gene: TRBD2
CDR3 protein: CASSLRLAGGPTDTQYF
CDR3 DNA: TGTGCCAGCAGCTTGAGACTAGCGGGGGGGCCCACAGATACGCAGTATTTT

clone size: NA
J gene: TRBJ2-1
V gene: TRBV27
D gene: TRBD2
CDR3 protein: CASSLGASGRGTHGEQFF
CDR3 DNA: TGTGCCAGCAGTTTGGGGGCTAGCGGGAGAGGGACCCACGGTGAGCAGTTCTTC

clone size: once
J gene: TRBJ1-2
V gene: TRBV6-5
D gene: NA
CDR3 protein: CASSYGGRVDGYTF
CDR3 DNA: TGTGCCAGCAGTTACGGTGGCAGGGTTGACGGCTACACCTTC

clone size: NA
J gene: TRBJ1-4
V gene: TRBV19
D gene: NA
CDR3 protein: CASKRSGATNEKLFF
CDR3 DNA: TGTGCCAGTAAGAGGTCAGGGGCAACTAATGAAAAACTGTTTTTT

clone size: NA
J gene: TRBJ2-7
V gene: TRBV7-9
D gene: NA
CDR3 protein: CASSSGVSSYEQYF
CDR3 DNA: TGTGCCAGCAGCTCCGGGGTCAGCTCCTACGAGCAGTACTTC

clone size: once
J gene: TRBJ1-1
V gene: TRBV28
D gene: NA
CDR3 protein: CASSLGGGKTEAFF
CDR3 DNA: TGTGCCAGCAGTTTAGGGGGAGGAAAGACTGAAGCTTTCTTT

clone size: NA
J gene: TRBJ2-5
V gene: TRBV10-3
D gene: NA
CDR3 protein: CAISDGRDSGETQYF
CDR3 DNA: TGTGCCATCAGTGACGGCAGAGACAGCGGGGAGACCCAGTACTTC

clone size: NA
J gene: TRBJ2-3
V gene: TRBV18
D gene: NA
CDR3 protein: CASNLAVSTDTQYF
CDR3 DNA: TGTGCCAGCAACCTGGCGGTTAGCACAGATACGCAGTATTTT

clone size: NA
J gene: TRBJ1-6
V gene: TRBV28
D gene: TRBD1
CDR3 protein: CASSLDRGYNSPLHF
CDR3 DNA: TGTGCCAGCAGTTTAGACAGGGGCTATAATTCACCCCTCCACTTT

clone size: NA
J gene: TRBJ1-1
V gene: TRBV19
D gene: NA
CDR3 protein: CASTVTTGTEAFF
CDR3 DNA: TGTGCCAGTACCGTTACTACCGGAACTGAAGCTTTCTTT

clone size: NA
J gene: TRBJ1-2
V gene: TRBV7-2
D gene: NA
CDR3 protein: CASRGDRYGYTF
CDR3 DNA: TGTGCCAGCAGGGGCGATCGGTATGGCTACACCTTC

clone size: NA
J gene: TRBJ1-2
V gene: TRBV30
D gene: TRBD1
CDR3 protein: CAWSRRRDRVGYTF
CDR3 DNA: TGTGCCTGGAGTCGACGCCGGGACAGGGTTGGCTACACCTTC

clone size: NA
J gene: TRBJ1-1
V gene: TRBV6-1
D gene: TRBD1
CDR3 protein: CASSHRGQTEAFF
CDR3 DNA: TGTGCCAGCTCTCACAGGGGGCAAACTGAAGCTTTCTTT

clone size: NA
J gene: TRBJ1-1
V gene: TRBV7-9
D gene: TRBD1
CDR3 protein: CASSYGTAEAFF
CDR3 DNA: TGTGCCAGCAGCTATGGGACAGCTGAAGCTTTCTTT

clone size: NA
J gene: TRBJ1-1
V gene: TRBV6-5
D gene: NA
CDR3 protein: CASSYNPGNTEAFF
CDR3 DNA: TGTGCCAGCAGTTACAATCCGGGGAACACTGAAGCTTTCTTT

clone size: NA
J gene: TRBJ2-3
V gene: TRBV7-6
D gene: NA
CDR3 protein: CASSLARAPSTDTQYF
CDR3 DNA: TGTGCCAGCAGCTTAGCTAGGGCCCCGAGCACAGATACGCAGTATTTT

clone size: NA
J gene: TRBJ2-3
V gene: TRBV7-3
D gene: NA
CDR3 protein: CASSFTGSLTDTQYF
CDR3 DNA: TGTGCCAGCAGCTTTACCGGAAGCCTCACAGATACGCAGTATTTT

clone size: NA
J gene: TRBJ1-2
V gene: TRBV28
D gene: NA
CDR3 protein: CASSLRGNYGYTF
CDR3 DNA: TGTGCCAGCAGTTTGCGGGGTAACTATGGCTACACCTTC

clone size: NA
J gene: TRBJ2-5
V gene: TRBV5-4
D gene: NA
CDR3 protein: CASSSGTSRETQYF
CDR3 DNA: TGTGCCAGCAGCTCAGGGACGTCCAGGGAGACCCAGTACTTC

clone size: NA
J gene: TRBJ2-7
V gene: TRBV5-6
D gene: TRBD1
CDR3 protein: CASSWTGPSYEQYF
CDR3 DNA: TGTGCCAGCAGTTGGACAGGCCCCTCCTACGAGCAGTACTTC

clone size: NA
J gene: TRBJ2-3
V gene: TRBV11-3
D gene: NA
CDR3 protein: CASSLSPGDTQYF
CDR3 DNA: TGTGCCAGCAGTTTATCCCCGGGAGATACGCAGTATTTT

clone size: NA
J gene: TRBJ2-1
V gene: TRBV5-5
D gene: NA
CDR3 protein: CASSLGVKGNEQFF
CDR3 DNA: TGTGCCAGCAGCTTAGGTGTTAAGGGAAATGAGCAGTTCTTC

clone size: NA
J gene: TRBJ2-2
V gene: TRBV7-9
D gene: NA
CDR3 protein: CASSLVGTPKHTGELFF
CDR3 DNA: TGTGCCAGCAGCTTAGTGGGGACTCCCAAACACACCGGGGAGCTGTTTTTT

clone size: NA
J gene: TRBJ2-7
V gene: TRBV4-3
D gene: NA
CDR3 protein: CASSQALTVYEQYF
CDR3 DNA: TGCGCCAGCAGCCAGGCCCTGACAGTTTACGAGCAGTACTTC

clone size: NA
J gene: TRBJ2-2
V gene: TRBV23-1
D gene: NA
CDR3 protein: CASSQDSTGELFF
CDR3 DNA: TGCGCCAGCAGTCAAGACTCCACCGGGGAGCTGTTTTTT

clone size: NA
J gene: TRBJ2-7
V gene: TRBV10-3
D gene: TRBD2
CDR3 protein: CAISIAGPSYEQYF
CDR3 DNA: TGTGCCATCAGCATAGCGGGGCCGTCCTACGAGCAGTACTTC